This T cell receptor beta chain emerged from a study of T-cell memory formation after mild COVID-19 (dated by TCRdb to the early 2020s). Regarding the complete study: Most TCR sequence clusters were specific to one of the two donors. Longitudinal TCRalpha and TCRbeta repertoire sequencing tracked T-cell clones expanding and contracting after mild COVID-19 in a couple of donors. The cohort was made up of two young adult volunteers, one female and one male, who were previously healthy. The investigation overall reported the following: SARS-CoV-2 specificity of the second-wave clones peaking on day 37 was not confirmed. Some responding clones were detected in pre-infection memory, suggesting pre-existing cross-reactive memory T cells joined the SARS-CoV-2 response. Clones contracting from day 15 to 85 had balanced CD4/CD8 phenotypes, while a second wave expanding from day 15 to 37 was biased towards CD4+. Contracting CD4+ clones turned up mainly in the CM and EM memory subsets, whereas EMRA was where CD8+ clones were enriched. The study covered only a couple of mild cases, and larger cohorts including severe cases with pre-infection samples were considered necessary.

The sequencer listed for this sample is Illumina NovaSeq 6000. Using 5'RACE with constant-segment primers, TCRalpha and TCRbeta cDNA libraries were constructed, with sample barcodes and unique molecular identifiers added in the process. RNA was extracted from every sample with Trizol reagent. Libraries were amplified in two PCR steps, with a second sample barcode and Illumina TruSeq adapters added in the second step. Sequencing of the libraries was done on an Illumina NovaSeq, producing 2 x 150 bp paired-end reads. The study's own analysis went as follows. Demultiplexing of reads and collapsing into UMI-guided consensus sequences were performed with migec v1.2.7. Using mixcr v2.1.11, UMI consensuses were aligned to TRA and TRB V and J templates and then assembled into clonotypes. Clonotypes were classified as expanded or contracted when called significant by both edgeR and NoisET, with noise models trained on biological replicates. For edgeR calls, the thresholds were a false discovery rate-adjusted p below 0.01 and a log2 fold-change of 1. As an exploratory analysis of dynamics, max-normalized trajectories of the 1000 most abundant clonotypes were examined with PCA combined with hierarchical clustering. Separately sequenced CD4+ and CD8+ repertoires were used to assign the CD4 or CD8 phenotype of responding clones. In TCRdb, the public reads were trimmed at Q25 with fastp and aligned with MiXCR, with productive beta chains retained. For every CDR3 protein sequence, its rows merge into one entry that carries the most common genes and DNA. The V and J calls come from TCRdb's annotation, not from the publication. Recorded for this sample are roughly 300,000 distinct CDR3 sequences; roughly an eighth of them occurred a single time. In total, the top ten clones hold about 20% of the sample.

The CDR3 sequence holds 14 residues, the cysteine and phenylalanine included. Only the CDR3 DNA is retained, 42 bases long and in frame from the first base. CDR1 and CDR2 (DFQATT, SNEGSKA) derive from the germline V gene (reference sequence). The germline V end is reduced by 5 bases and the J end by 4 bases; junction bases left unmatched: 4. Ficoll-Paque density gradient centrifugation was used to isolate PBMCs. Worth noting for this clonotype: The antigen it binds to is not known. One base away there is no much larger clone; base qualities are not given.

The specimen was PBMCs or a T cell subset sorted from them (not recorded which). The chain is assembled from TRBV20-1 and TRBJ2-1, with 11 bases aligning to TRBD2. The receptor comes from a man between 18 and 29 years old who had mild COVID-19 (a few samples of this study predate the infection). The sample titles of this study are shuffled in the database, so cell type and time point are left out; the donor was told from shared clones. The nucleotide sequence reads as follows: TGCAGTGCTGATAGCGGGGGGGCGTACAATGAGCAGTTCTTC. Its translation reads: CSADSGGAYNEQFF.